The 26 T cell receptor beta chains below were found in one sample sequenced in a study of graft-versus-host responses after intestinal transplantation (dated by TCRdb to the early 2020s). The library was prepared using the immunoSEQ multiplex PCR assay. The immuneACCESS repertoire file appears here via TCRdb, limited to in-frame rearrangements. These files lack a portion of the clones; in checked studies, under half of the deficit traces to unresolved V genes, and the cause of the others is not known. The table for this sample lists tens of thousands of clones; about 89% of them were counted only once. Roughly 0.32% of the sample is in the top ten clones. Per the publication, the time point label means: cells obtained before transplantation from donor or recipient. Their specific antigens are unknown. Material: unstimulated CD4+ T cells sorted from spleen or lymph node cells, obtained before intestinal transplant. The receptor set was obtained from a human donor who received an intestinal transplant.

The chain recombines TRBV7-2 with TRBJ2-2; D possibly corresponds to TRBD2 (6 bases). CDR1 is SGHTA, CDR2 FQGNSA, per germline. The V end was cut by 5 bases, the J end by 7 bases, with 14 bases between. The CDR3 totals 14 residues. CDR3 nucleotide sequence: TGTGCCAGCAGCGTTAAGGAGGGAATCGGGGAGCTGTTTTTT. Protein sequence: CASSVKEGIGELFF.

This rearrangement joins TRBV5-1 to TRBJ1-1, with 8 positions matching TRBD1. The CDR3 is 15 residues long. In germline, CDR1 is SGHRS, CDR2 YFSETQ. J gave up 4 bases and V 4 bases, and 9 bases lay outside the gene matches. In DNA form, the CDR3 reads TGCGCCAGCAGCCCATGGACAGGGATGGGCACTGAAGCTTTCTTT. This gives the protein CASSPWTGMGTEAFF.

The V gene is TRBV5-4, the J gene TRBJ2-7, with D maybe TRBD2 (5 bases). Trimming shortened V by 4 bases and J by 7 bases, and 12 bases separated the two germline ends. CDR3 length equals 12 residues. Germline CDR1 and CDR2: SGHNT and YYREEE (reference sequence). CDR3 DNA: TGTGCCAGCAGCGTCGGGGAAGGGGAGCAGTACTTC. The encoded protein is CASSVGEGEQYF.

The chain uses TRBV7-3 and TRBJ1-1; TRBD1 is a possible D gene (6 bases). The CDR3 runs 14 residues. Germline CDR1 is SGHTA and CDR2 is FQGTGA. V shed 5 bases and J shed 0 bases, with 10 bases lying between them. The CDR3, as DNA: TGTGCCAGCAGCCCTACAGGGATGAACACTGAAGCTTTCTTT. Translated, it gives CASSPTGMNTEAFF.

The chain has TRBV6-6 and TRBJ2-7; tentatively, D is TRBD2 (6 bases). V was pared by 7 bases and J by 4 bases, with 17 bases between. Germline V gene sequence: CDR1 MNHNY, CDR2 SVGAGI (reference sequence). The CDR3 sequence is 14 residues long. The CDR3 DNA reads TGTGCCAGCACCGACGGAGGGAAATTTTACGAGCAGTACTTC. Its translation: CASTDGGKFYEQYF.

The V and J genes are TRBV19 and TRBJ1-5; D may be TRBD1 (5 bases). CDR1 is LNHDA and CDR2 is SQIVND in the germline V gene (reference sequence). V was cut by 1 base and J by 2 bases, with 12 bases left in between. The CDR3 has 16 amino acids. CDR3 sequence reads: CASSIVSRVGNQPQHF. CDR3 DNA: TGTGCCAGTAGTATAGTGAGCAGGGTAGGCAATCAGCCCCAGCATTTT.

This rearrangement joins TRBV2 to TRBJ2-7; TRBD1 agrees at 9 bases. This CDR3 spans 16 amino acids. In germline, CDR1 is SNHLY, CDR2 FYNNEI. V was pared by 4 bases and J by 0 bases, with 7 bases of the junction left unmatched. The CDR3 sequence: CASSGDRAFSSYEQYF. CDR3 coding DNA: TGTGCCAGCAGTGGGGACAGGGCCTTTAGCTCCTACGAGCAGTACTTC.

V usage is TRBV11-2 and J usage is TRBJ2-7; TRBD1 might be the D (6 bases). With 2 bases removed from V and 2 bases from J, the gap between germline ends came to 13 bases. Germline V gene data show CDR1 as SGHAT and CDR2 as FQNNGV. CDR3 length: 15 amino acids. CDR3 loop: CASSLSTGNTYEQYF. DNA of the CDR3: TGTGCCAGCAGCTTATCCACAGGGAATACCTACGAGCAGTACTTC.

A single count supports this clone. The CDR3 coding sequence is TGTGCTAGTGGTTTGGCCGTTGACAGGTCTGAGGAAGCTTTCTTT. Translating gives CASGLAVDRSEEAFF. This sequence joins TRBV12-5 and TRBJ1-1, with D possibly TRBD1 on 6 matching bases. The germline V gene has CDR1 LGHNT and CDR2 FRNRAP. The CDR3 covers 15 residues. V lost 1 base, J lost 8 bases, and 17 bases lay in between.

This chain links TRBV7-9 with TRBJ2-5, with D possibly matching TRBD1 (6 bases). The germline V and J ends were trimmed by 5 bases and 5 bases, with 15 bases remaining between them. This CDR3 comprises 14 residues. The germline gives CDR1 SEHNR, CDR2 FQNEAQ (reference sequence). CDR3 region: CASSPLGGWETQYF. CDR3 sequence (DNA): TGTGCCAGCAGCCCACTAGGGGGATGGGAGACCCAGTACTTC.

This clone turned up a few times. V is TRBV10-3 and J is TRBJ1-2; D is unresolved. Trimming stripped 3 bases from V and 8 bases from J, with 7 bases between. The CDR3 is 11 residues long. Germline V gives CDR1 ENHRY, CDR2 SYGVKD. The DNA for the CDR3 is TGTGCCATCAGTGAAGAGTGGGGCTACACCTTC. Translated, it gives CAISEEWGYTF.

The rearrangement links TRBV4-1 to TRBJ1-4, with D unresolved. CDR1 is MGHRA, CDR2 YSYEKL, per germline. The CDR3 length is 12 residues. Trimming pared 4 bases from V and 4 bases from J, leaving 4 bases between. The CDR3 is CASSPHNEKLFF. For the CDR3, the DNA is TGCGCCAGCAGCCCACATAATGAAAAACTGTTTTTT.

This sequence joins TRBV28 and TRBJ1-2, with a tentative D call TRBD1 (5 bases). This CDR3 comprises 14 residues. From germline, CDR1 is MDHEN and CDR2 SYDVKM. V dropped 1 base and J dropped 1 base, with 7 bases sitting between them. The CDR3 DNA reads TGTGCCAGCAGTTTATTCGGGGGTAACTATGGCTACACCTTC. This sequence encodes CASSLFGGNYGYTF.

The CDR3: CASCQTGTGNTGELFF. The CDR3 DNA reads TGTGCCAGCTGCCAAACCGGGACAGGGAACACCGGGGAGCTGTTTTTT. The chain employs TRBV7-9 and TRBJ2-2; 8 nucleotides agree with TRBD1. Germline trimming cut 8 bases from V and 1 base from J; bases unmatched to any gene: 9. Germline-derived CDR1 and CDR2 are SEHNR and FQNEAQ (reference sequence). This CDR3 region has 16 residues.

The chain combines TRBV6-6 with TRBJ2-7; D is uncertain. Germline V gene lookup returns CDR1 MNHNY and CDR2 SVGAGI (reference sequence). This CDR3 has 14 amino acids. The V gene lost 4 bases and the J gene lost 3 bases, with 13 bases spanning the gap. CDR3 bases: TGTGCCAGCAGTTCCCCTCAGTTGAACTACGAGCAGTACTTC. Translated: CASSSPQLNYEQYF.

The chain links TRBV27 to TRBJ2-1; D ambiguous. Germline assignment: CDR1 MNHEY and CDR2 SMNVEV (reference sequence). Trimming removed 4 bases from V and 0 bases from J, with 13 bases in between. CDR3 size: 16 residues. CDR3 protein: CASSSARRSSYNEQFF. The CDR3 DNA reads TGTGCCAGCAGTTCCGCGAGACGGAGCTCCTACAATGAGCAGTTCTTC.

The CDR3 region has the DNA TGCGCCAGCAGCTTGTCAGAGAACACCGGGGAGCTGTTTTTT. It specifies CASSLSENTGELFF. This chain joins TRBV5-1 and TRBJ2-2, with unresolved D. V lost 1 base and J lost 1, with 5 bases in between. The germline CDR1 and CDR2 sequences are SGHRS and YFSETQ. This CDR3 contains 14 residues.

This clone has just one count. The chain carries TRBV7-8 and TRBJ2-7, with 8 bases aligning to TRBD2. The germline V gene has CDR1 SGHVS and CDR2 FQNEAQ. The length of the CDR3 is 14 residues. Trimming cost V 5 bases and J 7 bases; bases outside gene matches: 10. In DNA form, the CDR3 reads TGTGCCAGCAGCCCCGGGACTAGTCCCCGGGAGCAGTACTTC. Translation: CASSPGTSPREQYF.

The V gene is TRBV7-6, the J gene TRBJ2-3, with 8 nucleotides matching TRBD2. There are 15 residues in the CDR3. The germline CDR1 and CDR2 sequences are SGHVS and FNYEAQ. The trim removed 5 bases at V and 4 bases at J, leaving 8 bases unmatched. CDR3 amino acids: CASSHREGSSDTQYF. In DNA form, the CDR3 reads TGTGCCAGCAGCCACCGGGAGGGCAGCTCAGATACGCAGTATTTT.

The chain couples TRBV9 to TRBJ2-7; 11 bases align to TRBD2. The V gene end was trimmed by 0 bases and the J gene end by 4 bases; junction bases not matched to a gene: 12. CDR1 is SGDLS and CDR2 is YYNGEE in the germline V gene. The CDR3 is made up of 18 amino acids. The CDR3 protein is CASSVGGSGGAAPYEQYF. In DNA form, the CDR3 reads TGTGCCAGCAGCGTAGGAGGTAGCGGGGGGGCGGCCCCATACGAGCAGTACTTC.

The V and J genes are TRBV6-5 and TRBJ1-6; the match to TRBD1 covers 9 bases. The CDR3 loop spans 14 amino acids. With 7 bases clipped from V and 7 bases from J, the junction kept 5 bases outside the gene matches. Germline CDR1 and CDR2: MNHEY and SVGAGI. CDR3 sequence reads: CASTRDRANSPLHF. The DNA of the CDR3 is TGTGCCAGCACCAGGGACAGGGCGAATTCACCCCTCCACTTT.

This clone has only one observation. V gene TRBV19 combines with J gene TRBJ1-5; a weak D match, TRBD1 (6 bases). The germline CDR1 and CDR2 sequences are LNHDA and SQIVND (reference sequence). Deletions cut 3 bases from V and 0 bases from J, with 15 bases between. The CDR3 has 17 residues. CDR3 sequence (DNA): TGTGCCAGTAGTATCGGTCGCATAGGGGGTAGCAATCAGCCCCAGCATTTT. Its translation: CASSIGRIGGSNQPQHF. The whole variable domain, remainder taken from reference TRBV19 and TRBJ1-5, is DGGITQSPKYLFRKEGQNVTLSCEQNLNHDAMYWYRQDPGQGLRLIYYSQIVNDFQKGDIAEGYSVSREKKESFPLTVTSAQKNPTAFYLCASSIGRIGGSNQPQHFGDGTRLSIL.

The rearrangement links TRBV5-1 to TRBJ2-2, with TRBD1 as a possible D gene (6 bases). This CDR3 has 15 residues. V lost 4 bases, J lost 3 bases, and 13 bases lay in between. Germline V gives CDR1 SGHRS, CDR2 YFSETQ. The DNA for the CDR3 is TGCGCCAGCAGCGCCAGGGGTGCGGACACCGGGGAGCTGTTTTTT. This codes for CASSARGADTGELFF.

This clone was counted a single time. This chain links TRBV6-6 with TRBJ1-3; 7 bases agree with TRBD1. The CDR3 runs 16 residues. Trimming at V came to 5 bases and at J to 2 bases, leaving 9 bases not matched to a gene. Germline assignment: CDR1 MNHNY and CDR2 SVGAGI (reference sequence). CDR3 loop: CASSTRRQGPGNTIYF. In DNA, the CDR3 is TGTGCCAGCAGTACGCGCCGACAGGGTCCTGGAAACACCATATATTTT.

This clone was picked up a small number of times. The genes are TRBV9 and TRBJ2-3, with D unresolved. There are 12 residues in the CDR3. CDR1 is SGDLS and CDR2 is YYNGEE in the germline V gene. Trimming stripped 7 bases from V and 4 bases from J, with 10 bases between. DNA for the CDR3: TGTGCCAGCGGAGACTGGCCAGATACGCAGTATTTT. This sequence encodes CASGDWPDTQYF.

CDR3 protein: CASSPLHSGGAVEQYF. DNA for the CDR3: TGTGCCAGCTCACCACTCCACAGCGGGGGGGCAGTCGAGCAGTACTTC. The V call is TRBV18, the J call TRBJ2-7, with TRBD2 identical over 10 bases. The CDR3 length is 16 residues. The J segment lost 6 bases and the V segment lost 1 base, leaving 9 bases of the junction unmatched. In germline, CDR1 is KGHSH, CDR2 LQKENI.